The sequence of this TCR beta chain was determined in a study of blood T cells in healthy people across ages. Then a second PCR, running roughly 7 to 11 cycles, was carried out with a sample-barcoded 5' primer and a J-beta primer mix. Via MiXCR, TCRdb re-called the 5' RACE reads, giving one row per CDR3 protein. The sample lists about 1.1 million distinct CDR3 sequences; 30% to 40% were seen once. A word on this clonotype: Its target is unknown.

Trimming removed 1 base from V and 4 bases from J, with 15 bases in between. The CDR3 has 16 amino acids. The germline V gene encodes CDR1 SGHTA and CDR2 FQGNSA. Findings of the study overall: Researchers said unsorted PBMCs prevented a conclusive naive versus antigen-experienced comparison. Long-lived donors had more naive CD4+ cells and higher diversity than aged donors.

Isolating PBMCs gave at least 6 million of these cells per sample. The sequence came from a man aged 18-30 years in good health. This chain uses TRBV7-2 with TRBJ2-3, with D possibly TRBD2 on 6 matching bases. The material sequenced was blood. This CDR3 reads CASSLVGTRAADTQYF. The CDR3 DNA follows: TGTGCCAGCAGCTTAGTTGGGACTCGGGCAGCAGATACGCAGTATTTT. Looking up the rest from reference TRBV7-2 and TRBJ2-3 gives the full variable domain: GAGVSQSPSNKVTEKGKDVELRCDPISGHTALYWYRQSLGQGLEFLIYFQGNSAPDKSGLPSDRFSAERTGGSVSTLTIQRTQQEDSAVYLCASSLVGTRAADTQYFGPGTRLTVL.